This entry describes one TCR beta chain. Its antigen is as yet unknown. The read comes to an end 3 residues before the CDR3 does, leaving the germline J gene to fill in the end. The sample belongs to a study of Tregs in tolerant kidney transplant recipients. Sequenced by immunoSEQ multiplex PCR; TCRdb stores in-frame clones only, minus some. The sample has about 52,000 clones. Study-level points and caveats: Few patients were studied, so findings need validation in larger groups. No direct test of biological reproducibility was done here.

The CDR3 spans 16 residues. V lost 0 bases and J 4 bases, leaving 10 bases between the germline ends. Germline CDR1 and CDR2: LNHDA and SQIVND (reference sequence). The sequencing used CD4+ T cells from blood, collected before the transplant. The chain employs TRBV19 and TRBJ1-6, with D possibly matching TRBD1 (6 bases). This TCR was recovered from a human donor who received a combined kidney and bone marrow transplant. CDR3 residues: CASSIEQGKYNSPLHF. The CDR3 bases that were read are TGTGCCAGTAGTATAGAGCAGGGGAAGTATAATTCACCC.